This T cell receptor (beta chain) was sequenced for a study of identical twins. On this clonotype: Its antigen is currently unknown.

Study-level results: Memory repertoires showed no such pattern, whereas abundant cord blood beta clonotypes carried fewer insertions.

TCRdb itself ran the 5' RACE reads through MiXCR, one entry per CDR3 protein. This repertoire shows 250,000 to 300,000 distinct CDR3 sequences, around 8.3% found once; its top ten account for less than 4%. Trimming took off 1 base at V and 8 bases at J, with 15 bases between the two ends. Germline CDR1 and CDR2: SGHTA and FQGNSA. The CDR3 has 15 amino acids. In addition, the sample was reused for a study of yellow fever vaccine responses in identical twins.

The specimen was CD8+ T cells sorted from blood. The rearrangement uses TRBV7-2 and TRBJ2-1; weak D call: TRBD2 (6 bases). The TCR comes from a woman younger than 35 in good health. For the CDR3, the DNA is TGTGCCAGCAGCTTAGGAACGGGAGTAGGGTATGAGCAGTTCTTC. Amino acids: CASSLGTGVGYEQFF. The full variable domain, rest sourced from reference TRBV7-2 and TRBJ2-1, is GAGVSQSPSNKVTEKGKDVELRCDPISGHTALYWYRQSLGQGLEFLIYFQGNSAPDKSGLPSDRFSAERTGGSVSTLTIQRTQQEDSAVYLCASSLGTGVGYEQFFGPGTRLTVL.